Following are 11 T cell receptor beta chains from one sample sequenced in a study of spatial heterogeneity in lung cancer. Time point described: sample taken at primary tumor resection. TCRdb passed the 5' RACE reads through MiXCR, listing each CDR3 protein once. The sample includes some 5,100 distinct CDR3 sequences, around 5% seen only once; the top ten take about a tenth. The starting material was normal lung tissue next to the tumor, obtained at surgery. These receptors came from a female donor with early-stage non-small cell lung cancer.

This clonotype was seen many times. J is TRBJ2-1 and V is TRBV28, with 12 bases that match TRBD2. CDR1 and CDR2 from the germline V gene are MDHEN and SYDVKM. CDR3 length equals 15 residues. The trim removed 5 bases at V and 5 bases at J, leaving 4 bases unmatched. The CDR3 region has the DNA TGTGCCAGCAGTCGCACTAGCGGGAGGAACAATGAGCAGTTCTTC. This sequence encodes CASSRTSGRNNEQFF.

Sample share makes this clonotype medium-sized. The chain joins TRBV24-1 to TRBJ2-7; TRBD1 aligns across 10 bases. Trimming took 3 bases from V and 7 from J; bases not matched to a gene: 8. Germline assignment: CDR1 KGHDR and CDR2 SFDVKD. CDR3 size: 15 residues. The CDR3 DNA reads as TGTGCCACCAGTGATACCCGGACAGGGGGAAGGGAGCAGTACTTC. This translates into CATSDTRTGGREQYF.

In this sample, this clonotype turned up many times. V gene TRBV29-1 combines with J gene TRBJ1-4, with a weak D call TRBD1 (5 bases). The CDR3 is 13 amino acids. Germline assignment: CDR1 SQVTM and CDR2 ANQGSEA. Trimming removed 2 bases from V and 5 bases from J, with 9 bases in between. CDR3 protein: CSVERQQNEKLFF. In DNA form, the CDR3 reads TGCAGCGTTGAACGACAGCAAAATGAAAAACTGTTTTTT.

This clonotype showed up many times. In nucleotides, the CDR3 is TGTGCCAGCAGCCCACACCTTAATACAGATACGCAGTATTTT. This sequence encodes CASSPHLNTDTQYF. V is TRBV9 and J is TRBJ2-3; unclear D gene. The CDR3 extends over 14 amino acids. Trimming left V 4 bases short and J 3 bases short, with 12 bases between. Germline V CDR1 and CDR2: SGDLS, YYNGEE.

By share, this clonotype counts as medium-sized. This CDR3 reads CASRVRDYRGETQYF. The CDR3 DNA sequence: TGTGCCAGCAGGGTCCGGGACTACCGCGGTGAGACCCAGTACTTC. This rearrangement joins TRBV28 to TRBJ2-5; 7 nucleotides line up with TRBD2. The CDR3 covers 15 residues. V dropped 6 bases and J dropped 5; count of bases not matched to a gene: 12. CDR1 and CDR2 from the germline V gene are MDHEN and SYDVKM. Complete variable domain (other parts from reference TRBV28 and TRBJ2-5): DVKVTQSSRYLVKRTGEKVFLECVQDMDHENMFWYRQDPGLGLRLIYFSYDVKMKEKGDIPEGYSVSREKKERFSLILESASTNQTSMYLCASRVRDYRGETQYFGPGTRLLVL.

This clonotype is deemed medium-sized. The chain links TRBV20-1 to TRBJ2-7; D gene unclear. This CDR3 comprises 14 residues. V dropped 3 bases and J dropped 4 bases, with 16 bases sitting between them. Germline-derived CDR1 and CDR2 are DFQATT and SNEGSKA (reference sequence). The CDR3 spells CSARSQKTNYEQYF. In nucleotides, the CDR3 is TGCAGTGCTAGGTCTCAGAAGACGAATTACGAGCAGTACTTC.

This clonotype was counted ten times or more. This CDR3 reads CASLTSGSGDTQYF. The CDR3 DNA is TGTGCCAGCCTGACTAGCGGGAGTGGAGATACGCAGTATTTT. The chain employs TRBV28 and TRBJ2-3; 12 nucleotides align to TRBD2. The CDR3 covers 14 residues. V lost 8 bases and J lost 5; bases outside the gene matches: 5. Germline values: CDR1 MDHEN, CDR2 SYDVKM.

This clonotype was seen at least ten times. The CDR3 coding sequence is TGTGCCAGCAGCCCTAGGGGAGGTGAGCAGTTCTTC. Protein: CASSPRGGEQFF. The rearrangement uses TRBV7-6 and TRBJ2-1, with a possible D match to TRBD2 (6 bases). This CDR3 spans 12 amino acids. Per the germline V gene, CDR1 is SGHVS and CDR2 is FNYEAQ. With 5 bases removed from V and 9 bases from J, the gap between germline ends came to 11 bases.

This clonotype was observed at least ten times. The chain recombines TRBV5-1 with TRBJ2-3; D not certain. Germline values: CDR1 SGHRS, CDR2 YFSETQ. V was pared by 6 bases and J by 1 base, with 9 bases between. There are 13 residues in the CDR3. CDR3 residues: CASTQDGTDTQYF. DNA of the CDR3: TGCGCCAGCACGCAGGACGGCACAGATACGCAGTATTTT. The complete variable domain, with remaining parts taken from reference TRBV5-1 and TRBJ2-3, reads KAGVTQTPRYLIKTRGQQVTLSCSPISGHRSVSWYQQTPGQGLQFLFEYFSETQRNKGNFPGRFSGRQFSNSRSEMNVSTLELGDSALYLCASTQDGTDTQYFGPGTRLTVL.

This clonotype is deemed medium-sized. This rearrangement joins TRBV29-1 to TRBJ1-2; possibly TRBD1 for D (5 bases). Deletions cut 3 bases from V and 11 bases from J, with 22 bases between. The CDR3 covers 14 residues. The germline V gene has CDR1 SQVTM and CDR2 ANQGSEA. The CDR3 DNA reads TGCAGCGTTGATCCTGCCGGGACTGGCTTTAGGTACACCTTC. It is translated as CSVDPAGTGFRYTF.

About this clonotype itself: A much bigger clone sits one base away, suggesting this may be a read error. This CDR3 is missing its conserved last phenylalanine or tryptophan, likely due to a read error. The chain uses TRBV20-1 and TRBJ1-1; D gene ambiguous. CDR1 and CDR2 (germline): DFQATT, SNEGSKA (reference sequence). Trimming removed 0 bases at V and 5 bases at J, with 10 bases between. The CDR3 runs 13 residues. The CDR3 sequence is CSARDLRDTEAFL. CDR3 DNA sequence: TGCAGTGCTAGAGATCTAAGGGATACTGAAGCTTTCCTT.